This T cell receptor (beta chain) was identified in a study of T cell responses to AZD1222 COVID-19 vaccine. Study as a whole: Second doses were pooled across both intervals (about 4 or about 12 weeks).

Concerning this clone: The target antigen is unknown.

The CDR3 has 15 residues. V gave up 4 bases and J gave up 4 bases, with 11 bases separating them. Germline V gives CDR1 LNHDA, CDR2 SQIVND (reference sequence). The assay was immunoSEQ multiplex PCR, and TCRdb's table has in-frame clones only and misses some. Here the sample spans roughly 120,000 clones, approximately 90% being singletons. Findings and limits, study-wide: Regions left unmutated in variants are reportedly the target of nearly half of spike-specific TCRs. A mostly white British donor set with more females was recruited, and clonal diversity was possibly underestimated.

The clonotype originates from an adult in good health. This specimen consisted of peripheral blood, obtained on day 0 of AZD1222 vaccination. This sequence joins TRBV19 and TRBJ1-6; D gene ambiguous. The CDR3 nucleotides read TGTGCCAGTAGTAAGCCTGCGGCTTATAATTCACCCCTCCACTTT. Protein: CASSKPAAYNSPLHF.